This TCR beta chain was sequenced for a study of blood T cell repertoires in COVID-19. On the study more broadly: Donors in the United States, Italy and Spain gave samples during acute or convalescent COVID-19. Sources were T cells, B-cell-depleted T cells, or PBMCs; the material itself was cDNA or gDNA.

Repertoires were generated with immunoSEQ multiplex PCR, while TCRdb's copy carries only in-frame clones and drops some. This sample has about 72,000 clones, with 85% to 90% found just once. The CDR3 loop spans 16 amino acids. Germline loops: CDR1 MNHEY, CDR2 SMNVEV (reference sequence). Trimming cost V 5 bases and J 5 bases; bases outside gene matches: 13. The source is a woman of 80 years or more with active or convalescent COVID-19. V is TRBV27 and J is TRBJ1-1; TRBD1 agrees at 8 bases. The sample was peripheral blood. For the CDR3, the DNA is TGTGCCAGCAGTCTAAATATAGGTACAGGGGGTACTGAAGCTTTCTTT. It translates to CASSLNIGTGGTEAFF.